This TCR beta chain was recovered during a study of Graves' ophthalmopathy and Graves' hyperthyroidism. This clonotype turned up a few times. Amplified material comprised TCR beta CDR3 regions derived from RNA transcripts. HTBI-primed first-round RT-PCR preceded second-round multiplex PCR. TCRdb ran MiXCR on the multiplex PCR reads and lists one entry per CDR3 protein. The table lists hundreds of thousands of distinct CDR3 sequences, roughly 21% of them singletons, with more than 2.5% in the top ten. Germline CDR1 is SGDLS and CDR2 is YYNGEE. This CDR3 has 14 amino acids. V lost 0 bases to trimming and J lost 6 bases, with 12 bases between them.

This sequence joins TRBV9 and TRBJ2-5; D possibly corresponds to TRBD2 (6 bases). Sequencing was performed on peripheral blood. The receptor was derived from a woman younger than 30 with stable Graves' hyperthyroidism. CDR3 coding DNA: TGTGCCAGCAGCGTAGCGGGGGACCGGAAGACCCAGTACTTC. The encoded protein is CASSVAGDRKTQYF.